The 25 T cell receptor beta chains presented below share a single source sample, sequenced in a study of T cells in Graves' hyperthyroidism and ophthalmopathy. RNA transcripts served as the template for amplifying TCR beta CDR3 regions. HTBI primers drove first-round RT-PCR of the TCR CDR3. TCRdb itself ran the multiplex PCR reads through MiXCR, one entry per CDR3 protein. The data show 700,000 or so distinct CDR3 sequences, with over 15% seen just once and under 8.5% held by the top ten. Specimen: blood. All receptors come from a man aged 18 to 29 with Graves' hyperthyroidism.

This clonotype was seen more than once but under ten times. This chain joins TRBV20-1 and TRBJ1-2; 8 bases match TRBD1. The CDR3 has 11 amino acids. Germline V lookup: CDR1 DFQATT, CDR2 SNEGSKA (reference sequence). Here the CDR3 reads CIGQGDYGYTF. The CDR3 DNA reads TGCATAGGACAGGGCGACTATGGCTACACCTTC.

This clonotype was observed a handful of times. The chain couples TRBV10-3 to TRBJ2-7; D possibly corresponds to TRBD1 (6 bases). Germline V CDR1 and CDR2: ENHRY, SYGVKD. Between the trimmed V and J ends, which lost 6 bases and 0 bases, there was a span of 12 bases. The CDR3 extends over 14 amino acids. The CDR3 loop reads CAISGDIFSYEQYF. The CDR3 DNA sequence: TGTGCCATCAGCGGGGACATTTTCTCCTACGAGCAGTACTTC.

This clonotype was counted ten times or more. The rearrangement joins TRBV2 to TRBJ1-4; D gene unclear. In germline, CDR1 is SNHLY, CDR2 FYNNEI. Deletions cut 6 bases from V and 6 bases from J, with 8 bases between. The CDR3 length is 12 residues. Here the CDR3 reads CASRERDEKLFF. The CDR3 DNA sequence: TGTGCCAGCAGAGAGAGGGATGAAAAACTGTTTTTT.

The V call is TRBV11-3, the J call TRBJ2-1, with 8 bases aligning to TRBD1. V dropped 7 bases and J dropped 10; count of bases not matched to a gene: 12. The CDR3 extends over 14 amino acids. The germline V gene has CDR1 SGHNT and CDR2 YENEEA. The CDR3 protein is CASIRDRWSGEQFF. The CDR3 nucleotides read TGTGCCAGCATCCGGGACAGGTGGTCCGGCGAGCAGTTCTTC.

At least ten counts were recorded for this clonotype. The chain is built from TRBV20-1 and TRBJ2-7; 10 bases are shared with TRBD2. The CDR3 is 14 residues long. V was pared by 6 bases and J by 6 bases, with 11 bases of the junction left unmatched. CDR1 and CDR2 (germline): DFQATT, SNEGSKA (reference sequence). Here the CDR3 reads CSAGEREGIREQYF. CDR3 DNA sequence: TGCAGTGCGGGGGAGCGGGAGGGGATACGCGAGCAGTACTTC.

This clonotype has at least ten counts. This rearrangement joins TRBV2 to TRBJ1-1; 7 bases fit TRBD1. Per the germline V gene, CDR1 is SNHLY and CDR2 is FYNNEI. This CDR3 comprises 15 residues. V was clipped by 2 bases and J by 4 bases; unmatched bases: 7. This CDR3 reads CASSEYTGVRTEAFF. The CDR3 nucleotides are TGTGCCAGCAGTGAATATACAGGGGTGCGCACTGAAGCTTTCTTT.

This clonotype appeared many times. This chain uses TRBV2 with TRBJ2-7, with 7 bases matching TRBD1. V lost 4 bases to trimming and J lost 2 bases; unmatched junction nucleotides: 5. Germline-derived CDR1 and CDR2 are SNHLY and FYNNEI. This CDR3 comprises 14 residues. The CDR3 region has the DNA TGTGCCAGCAGTGTGGGACAGCGCGCCTACGAGCAGTACTTC. As protein: CASSVGQRAYEQYF.

This clonotype was detected once. The chain combines TRBV4-3 with TRBJ1-3; D is unclear. The V gene lost 0 bases and the J gene lost 0 bases, with 21 bases spanning the gap. The CDR3 spans 20 residues. Germline loops: CDR1 LGHNA, CDR2 YSLEER. CDR3: CASSQDLGYPETHSGNTIYF. The CDR3 DNA is TGCGCCAGCAGCCAAGACCTGGGTTACCCCGAGACGCACTCTGGAAACACCATATATTTT.

This clonotype was detected many times. V gene TRBV28 combines with J gene TRBJ1-2; 8 bases are a match to TRBD1. The trim removed 2 bases at V and 7 bases at J, leaving 6 bases unmatched. The CDR3 is 14 amino acids. Germline V CDR1 and CDR2: MDHEN, SYDVKM. Written as DNA, the CDR3 is TGTGCCAGCAGTTTAGTGCAGGGGGCAGGTGGCTACACCTTC. It specifies CASSLVQGAGGYTF.

The J gene is TRBJ2-1, the V gene TRBV10-3; D could derive from TRBD1 or TRBD2 (6 bases each). V was cut by 11 bases and J by 8 bases, with 16 bases left in between. The CDR3 is 12 amino acids. Germline CDR1 reads ENHRY; CDR2 reads SYGVKD. The DNA of the CDR3 is TGTGCCGCGGGACAAGGCGTCTATGAGCAGTTCTTC. As protein: CAAGQGVYEQFF.

This clonotype was seen a few times. V is TRBV20-1 and J is TRBJ1-5; a possible D gene is TRBD1 (5 bases). Per the germline V gene, CDR1 is DFQATT and CDR2 is SNEGSKA (reference sequence). The CDR3 has 14 residues. V lost 4 bases and J 2 bases, leaving 12 bases between the germline ends. CDR3 loop: CSATPGNGNQPQHF. The CDR3, as DNA: TGCAGTGCTACCCCAGGGAATGGCAATCAGCCCCAGCATTTT.

This clonotype was counted between two and nine times. A single base separates this from a much larger clone, so it may be a read error. This CDR3 reads CASSPTSGRQETQYF. Written as DNA, the CDR3 is TGTGCCAGCAGCCCAACTAGCGGGAGGCAAGAGACCCAGTACTTC. The J gene is TRBJ2-5, the V gene TRBV5-5; 12 positions match TRBD2. CDR3 length equals 15 residues. V trimming: 4 bases; J trimming: 2 bases; junction bases outside the gene matches: 3. Germline V gene data show CDR1 as SGHKS and CDR2 as YYEKEE (reference sequence).

This clonotype was detected ten times or more. The chain links TRBV7-6 to TRBJ2-1, with D tentatively TRBD1 or TRBD2 (6 bases each). The germline V and J ends were trimmed by 3 bases and 0 bases, with 18 bases remaining between them. CDR3 length: 18 residues. Looked up from germline, CDR1 is SGHVS and CDR2 is FNYEAQ. CDR3 residues: CASSLVWGAESSYNEQFF. DNA of the CDR3: TGTGCCAGCAGCTTGGTATGGGGGGCCGAGAGCTCCTACAATGAGCAGTTCTTC.

This clonotype was detected ten times or more. As DNA, the CDR3 is TGTGCCAGCTCACCGGGCGGGGACACTGAAGCTTTCTTT. This encodes CASSPGGDTEAFF. The V call is TRBV18, the J call TRBJ1-1; D gene ambiguous. The CDR3 spans 13 residues. Per germline, CDR1 KGHSH and CDR2 LQKENI. Trimming took 3 bases from V and 3 from J, leaving 8 bases between them.

This clonotype was observed a few times. V gene TRBV20-1 combines with J gene TRBJ2-7, with D possibly matching TRBD1 (6 bases). The CDR3 totals 14 residues. Germline V gene lookup returns CDR1 DFQATT and CDR2 SNEGSKA (reference sequence). V lost 6 bases to trimming and J lost 3 bases, with 18 bases between them. CDR3 nucleotides: TGCAGTGCCGCGGGCTTGGGGGCACGCTACGAGCAGTACTTC. Protein: CSAAGLGARYEQYF.

The gene calls are TRBV20-1 and TRBJ2-2, with 11 bases matching TRBD2. CDR1 and CDR2 from the germline V gene are DFQATT and SNEGSKA (reference sequence). V lost 4 bases, J lost 5 bases, and 12 bases stayed unmatched. The CDR3 has 17 residues. The CDR3 region has the DNA TGCAGTGCTACGGGCCCCGGGGGACTAGCGGAAACCGGGGAGCTGTTTTTT. Its translation: CSATGPGGLAETGELFF.

V is TRBV28 and J is TRBJ2-1; D may be TRBD2 (6 bases). Trimming cost V 8 bases and J 6 bases, with 23 bases left between them. The CDR3 covers 16 residues. Germline V gene lookup returns CDR1 MDHEN and CDR2 SYDVKM. CDR3 nucleotides: TGTGCCAGCCCCCCAAAACCGGGAGCAGTCGGCAATGAGCAGTTCTTC. As protein: CASPPKPGAVGNEQFF.

The gene calls are TRBV2 and TRBJ2-5, with 10 bases matching TRBD1. Per the germline V gene, CDR1 is SNHLY and CDR2 is FYNNEI. The CDR3 runs 14 residues. The junction had 6 bases not matched to a gene; V was cut back by 6 bases and J by 5 bases. The CDR3 protein is CASRGTGEGETQYF. The DNA of the CDR3 is TGTGCCAGCAGGGGGACAGGGGAAGGGGAGACCCAGTACTTC.

In this sample, this clonotype turned up a few times. This sequence joins TRBV9 and TRBJ2-5, with 9 bases that match TRBD2. Per germline, CDR1 SGDLS and CDR2 YYNGEE. The CDR3 contains 16 residues. V trimming: 1 base; J trimming: 2 bases; junction bases outside the gene matches: 6. DNA of the CDR3: TGTGCCAGCAGCGTATGGGCTAGCGGGAAACAAGAGACCCAGTACTTC. Translated, it gives CASSVWASGKQETQYF.

This clonotype has at least ten counts. The chain's CDR3 is CASSLDWPSRGEQYF. In DNA, the CDR3 is TGTGCCAGCAGCCTGGACTGGCCGAGTAGGGGCGAGCAGTACTTC. The chain combines TRBV28 with TRBJ2-7; TRBD1 or TRBD2 may be the D gene (5 bases each). Per the germline V gene, CDR1 is MDHEN and CDR2 is SYDVKM. There are 15 residues in the CDR3. V was pared by 6 bases and J by 6 bases, with 21 bases between.

The sample holds a few counts of this clonotype. V is TRBV12-3 or TRBV12-4 and J is TRBJ2-3; TRBD2 might be the D (7 bases). The CDR3 contains 14 residues. The V gene lost 4 bases and the J gene lost 2 bases, with 10 bases spanning the gap. For the CDR3, the DNA is TGTGCCAGCAGTTATGCGGGGGCCACAGATACGCAGTATTTT. It is translated as CASSYAGATDTQYF.

Worth noting for this clonotype: A read error may account for a junction end that differs from germline. V usage is TRBV14 and J usage is TRBJ2-7, with 9 nucleotides matching TRBD1. Germline V gene data show CDR1 as SGHDN and CDR2 as FVKESK. The CDR3 covers 15 residues. Here the CDR3 DNA reads TGTGCCCGCAGCCAAGATGACAGGGGGGTCTACGAGCAGTACTTC. It codes for CARSQDDRGVYEQYF.

This clonotype was observed many times. This chain uses TRBV20-1 with TRBJ2-3, with no clear D. Trimming stripped 3 bases from V and 4 bases from J, with 8 bases between. The CDR3 extends over 12 amino acids. Looked up from germline, CDR1 is DFQATT and CDR2 is SNEGSKA (reference sequence). CDR3 residues: CSASLKPDTQYF. The DNA for the CDR3 is TGCAGTGCTAGCCTAAAACCAGATACGCAGTATTTT.

This clonotype has ten or more counts. The chain uses TRBV30 and TRBJ2-4; possibly TRBD1 for D (5 bases). CDR3 length: 14 amino acids. Germline CDR1 and CDR2: GTSNPN and SVGIG (reference sequence). Deletions cut 1 base from V and 3 bases from J, with 10 bases between. CDR3: CAWSAGRGKNIQYF. The DNA of the CDR3 is TGTGCCTGGAGTGCGGGTAGGGGCAAAAACATTCAGTACTTC.

The CDR3 here is CASSESPGITYEQYF. The CDR3 DNA reads as TGCGCCAGCAGTGAGTCGCCAGGGATCACCTACGAGCAGTACTTC. The V gene is TRBV10-1, the J gene TRBJ2-7; tentatively, D is TRBD1 (5 bases). CDR1 and CDR2 (germline): WNHNN, SYGVQD (reference sequence). The V gene lost 0 bases and the J gene lost 2 bases, with 11 bases spanning the gap. This CDR3 is 15 amino acids long.